The 21 T cell receptor beta chains in this list originate from one sample, sequenced in a study of blood T cell repertoires in COVID-19. Data came from immunoSEQ multiplex PCR; TCRdb stores just in-frame clones and leaves some out. The data contain tens of thousands of clones, almost 80% of them seen just once; the ten biggest clones take up roughly 30%. Sequences were obtained from peripheral blood. The receptors were sampled from an elderly woman with acute or convalescent COVID-19.

The rearrangement links TRBV27 to TRBJ1-1; the D is unclear. The V end lost 0 bases, the J end lost 1 base, and 12 bases lay between the germline ends. The CDR3 is 16 residues long. The germline V gene encodes CDR1 MNHEY and CDR2 SMNVEV (reference sequence). The chain's CDR3 is CASSLSAGVPNTEAFF. The CDR3 DNA reads as TGTGCCAGCAGTTTATCGGCGGGAGTTCCGAACACTGAAGCTTTCTTT.

The chain is built from TRBV5-6 and TRBJ1-2, with D perhaps matching TRBD1 (5 bases). This CDR3 is 14 amino acids long. With 2 bases removed from V and 2 bases from J, the gap between germline ends came to 10 bases. Germline V gene sequence: CDR1 SGHDT, CDR2 YYEEEE. CDR3 sequence reads: CASSLVGANYGYTF. The CDR3 region has the DNA TGTGCCAGCAGCTTAGTAGGGGCCAACTATGGCTACACCTTC.

This sequence joins TRBV3-1 (or the pseudogene TRBV3-2) and TRBJ2-1; D is uncertain. This CDR3 is 15 amino acids long. Between the trimmed V and J ends, which lost 1 base and 1 base, there was a span of 8 bases. CDR1 and CDR2 (germline): LGHDT, YNNKEL (reference sequence). The CDR3 sequence is CASSQGLVSYNEQFF. The CDR3 nucleotides read TGTGCCAGCAGCCAAGGACTCGTTTCCTACAATGAGCAGTTCTTC.

The genes are TRBV11-3 and TRBJ2-2, with TRBD2 identical over 10 bases. Germline assignment: CDR1 SGHNT and CDR2 YENEEA. CDR3 length equals 14 residues. With 5 bases clipped from V and 7 bases from J, the junction kept 4 bases outside the gene matches. CDR3 DNA sequence: TGTGCCAGCAGCCGGGCTAGCGGGAGCGGGGAGCTGTTTTTT. Its translation: CASSRASGSGELFF.

V gene TRBV5-8 combines with J gene TRBJ2-1; 9 bases line up with TRBD2. Germline V gene sequence: CDR1 SGHTS, CDR2 YDEGEE. V lost 6 bases, J lost 3 bases, and 16 bases stayed unmatched. The CDR3 consists of 18 residues. The CDR3 DNA follows: TGTGCCAGCACCCCGGGGGGGGGTAGCGGGAGTGGCTACAATGAGCAGTTCTTC. It specifies CASTPGGGSGSGYNEQFF.

V is TRBV7-2 and J is TRBJ2-7; 7 bases agree with TRBD1. Germline-derived CDR1 and CDR2 are SGHTA and FQGNSA. The length of the CDR3 is 16 residues. V was pared by 5 bases and J by 0 bases, with 10 bases of the junction left unmatched. The DNA for the CDR3 is TGTGCCAGCAGCCTGACAGGGCCGGGACCCTCCTACGAGCAGTACTTC. This translates into CASSLTGPGPSYEQYF. The full variable domain, its missing parts supplied by reference TRBV7-2 and TRBJ2-7, is GAGVSQSPSNKVTEKGKDVELRCDPISGHTALYWYRQSLGQGLEFLIYFQGNSAPDKSGLPSDRFSAERTGGSVSTLTIQRTQQEDSAVYLCASSLTGPGPSYEQYFGPGTRLTVT.

The genes are TRBV10-3 and TRBJ2-7; TRBD1 matches at 7 bases. Trimming took 2 bases from V and 6 from J; bases not matched to a gene: 4. The CDR3 has 13 residues. Germline CDR1 ENHRY, CDR2 SYGVKD. In DNA form, the CDR3 reads TGTGCCATCAGTGAGGACAGGGTGGGCGAGCAGTACTTC. Residues: CAISEDRVGEQYF.

This clone showed up just once. V gene TRBV5-1 combines with J gene TRBJ2-7, with 8 bases aligning to TRBD2. The CDR3 runs 14 residues. V shed 1 base and J 3 bases; nucleotides not matched to a gene: 3. CDR1 and CDR2 (germline): SGHRS, YFSETQ. The CDR3 DNA follows: TGCGCCAGCAGCTTGAGCGGGGGCGTCTACGAGCAGTACTTC. This gives the protein CASSLSGGVYEQYF. Full variable domain (outside the CDR3, taken from reference TRBV5-1 and TRBJ2-7): KAGVTQTPRYLIKTRGQQVTLSCSPISGHRSVSWYQQTPGQGLQFLFEYFSETQRNKGNFPGRFSGRQFSNSRSEMNVSTLELGDSALYLCASSLSGGVYEQYFGPGTRLTVT.

This clone was recorded once. This chain connects TRBV30 to TRBJ1-5; D is perhaps TRBD1 (6 bases). CDR3 length: 17 residues. V was cut by 3 bases and J by 1 base, with 19 bases left in between. Looked up from germline, CDR1 is GTSNPN and CDR2 is SVGIG (reference sequence). The CDR3 protein is CAWRASSGDWSNQPQHF. The CDR3 coding sequence is TGTGCCTGGAGAGCTTCCTCAGGGGATTGGAGCAATCAGCCCCAGCATTTT.

The rearrangement links TRBV7-2 to TRBJ1-1; tentatively, D is TRBD1 (5 bases). The CDR3 totals 17 residues. With 6 bases removed from V and 5 bases from J, the gap between germline ends came to 25 bases. The germline gives CDR1 SGHTA, CDR2 FQGNSA. The CDR3 sequence is CASSLMGPDPRGTEAFF. In DNA, the CDR3 is TGTGCCAGCAGTCTGATGGGACCGGACCCTCGGGGGACTGAAGCTTTCTTT.

This clone was seen only a few times. J is TRBJ2-5 and V is TRBV5-1, with 13 nucleotides matching TRBD2. This CDR3 comprises 15 residues. Germline CDR1 SGHRS, CDR2 YFSETQ. Trimming at V came to 4 bases and at J to 3 bases, leaving 3 bases not matched to a gene. CDR3 sequence: CASSKGLAGEETQYF. The DNA of the CDR3 is TGCGCCAGCAGCAAAGGACTAGCGGGAGAAGAGACCCAGTACTTC.

The J gene is TRBJ1-1, the V gene TRBV7-9; 9 bases agree with TRBD1. Per germline, CDR1 SEHNR and CDR2 FQNEAQ (reference sequence). The CDR3 loop spans 14 amino acids. V lost 2 bases, J lost 8 bases, and 6 bases stayed unmatched. CDR3 nucleotide sequence: TGTGCCAGCAGCTTAACAGGGGGCACGATAGAAGCTTTCTTT. Translated, it gives CASSLTGGTIEAFF.

This clone was observed a single time. The chain combines TRBV20-1 with TRBJ2-3, with TRBD2 identical over 8 bases. The CDR3 length is 15 residues. The V gene end was trimmed by 3 bases and the J gene end by 5 bases; junction bases not matched to a gene: 10. The germline CDR1 and CDR2 sequences are DFQATT and SNEGSKA (reference sequence). CDR3 protein: CSASGLAGVVDTQYF. The CDR3 bases are TGCAGTGCTAGTGGGCTAGCGGGTGTTGTAGATACGCAGTATTTT.

The chain combines TRBV2 with TRBJ1-1; D remains ambiguous. Trimming removed 10 bases at V and 6 bases at J, with 6 bases between. Germline assignment: CDR1 SNHLY and CDR2 FYNNEI. This CDR3 has 9 residues. CDR3 coding DNA: TGTGCCACACGAGCTGAAGCTTTCTTT. Its protein is CATRAEAFF.

CDR3 nucleotide sequence: TGTGCCAGCTCAGACAGGGGCCTTCGGACCGGGGAGCTGTTTTTT. It codes for CASSDRGLRTGELFF. The chain is built from TRBV19 and TRBJ2-2; 8 bases map to TRBD1. This CDR3 is 15 amino acids long. The germline V gene encodes CDR1 LNHDA and CDR2 SQIVND (reference sequence). Trimming took 9 bases from V and 5 from J; bases not matched to a gene: 11.

The chain links TRBV14 to TRBJ1-3; D is unresolved. Germline lookup yields CDR1 SGHDN and CDR2 FVKESK. CDR3 size: 15 residues. V was trimmed by 1 base and J by 4 bases, leaving 11 bases between them. The CDR3 sequence is CASSQAGTRGNTIYF. For the CDR3, the DNA is TGTGCCAGCAGCCAAGCGGGAACAAGAGGAAACACCATATATTTT.

V and J are TRBV5-1 and TRBJ2-1; D possibly corresponds to TRBD2 (6 bases). The V gene lost 4 bases and the J gene lost 5 bases, with 19 bases spanning the gap. In germline, CDR1 is SGHRS, CDR2 YFSETQ. This CDR3 is 16 amino acids long. CDR3 in amino acids: CASSPIGTVLDNEQFF. The DNA for the CDR3 is TGCGCCAGCAGCCCAATAGGGACTGTACTGGACAATGAGCAGTTCTTC.

The chain uses TRBV11-2 and TRBJ2-1; D might be TRBD2 (6 bases). CDR1 and CDR2 from the germline V gene are SGHAT and FQNNGV. The CDR3 is made up of 15 amino acids. V gave up 3 bases and J gave up 7 bases, with 16 bases separating them. CDR3 nucleotides: TGTGCCAGCAGCTTTCAAGGGCAGGAGGGAAATGAGCAGTTCTTC. It specifies CASSFQGQEGNEQFF. Full variable domain (remainder filled in from reference TRBV11-2 and TRBJ2-1): EAGVAQSPRYKIIEKRQSVAFWCNPISGHATLYWYQQILGQGPKLLIQFQNNGVVDDSQLPKDRFSAERLKGVDSTLKIQPAKLEDSAVYLCASSFQGQEGNEQFFGPGTRLTVL.

The chain uses TRBV7-9 and TRBJ1-2, with D maybe TRBD1 (6 bases). The ends were cut back, 5 bases at V and 7 bases at J, with 11 bases in the middle. CDR1 and CDR2 from the germline V gene are SEHNR and FQNEAQ (reference sequence). There are 12 residues in the CDR3. In DNA, the CDR3 is TGTGCCAGCAGCGCACAGGGCATTGGCTACACCTTC. This sequence encodes CASSAQGIGYTF.

This clone was seen a single time. The V and J genes are TRBV3-1 (or the pseudogene TRBV3-2) and TRBJ1-2; D is undetermined. The V gene's germline CDR1 is LGHDT and CDR2 YNNKEL (reference sequence). V shed 4 bases and J shed 6 bases, with 12 bases lying between them. The CDR3 has 13 residues. The CDR3 protein is CASSPRGIDGYTF. CDR3 sequence (DNA): TGTGCCAGCAGCCCCCGCGGGATAGATGGCTACACCTTC.

The V gene is TRBV15, the J gene TRBJ1-1; D remains ambiguous. From germline, CDR1 is LNHNV and CDR2 YYDKDF (reference sequence). The CDR3 extends over 15 amino acids. Deletions cut 1 base from V and 2 bases from J, with 11 bases between. CDR3 nucleotide sequence: TGTGCCACCAGCAGAGCGCGGTCGAGTAACACTGAAGCTTTCTTT. It is translated as CATSRARSSNTEAFF.